Here is one T cell receptor beta chain with its context. Its antigen is not identified. These data are taken from a study of memory CD4+ T cells and cytomegalovirus serostatus. At the level of the study: This sample comes from healthy Belgian adults, eight or nine CMV seropositive, about 25 seronegative. Findings and limits, study-wide: The CMV-associated TCR signature appears largely within the CD4+ memory repertoire. Of 164 reported CMV TCRbeta sequences, roughly 70 were found in memory CD4+ repertoires.

Single viable CD3+CD4+CD8-CD45RO+ cells were sorted as the memory CD4+ T cells. The method was immunoSEQ multiplex PCR; TCRdb's version includes in-frame clones alone and lacks a portion of them. The sample holds tens of thousands of clones, 74% seen once. Germline V gene data show CDR1 as MNHEY and CDR2 as SMNVEV (reference sequence). The CDR3 loop spans 19 amino acids. V lost 8 bases and J 0 bases, leaving 26 bases between the germline ends. Sequencing was performed on memory CD4+ T cells from blood. The TCR was taken from an adult in good health and CMV-seropositive. J is TRBJ1-5 and V is TRBV27, with D possibly being TRBD1 (6 bases). CDR3: CASRRTIRWDIYSNQPQHF. The CDR3 DNA reads as TGTGCCAGCCGTCGAACCATAAGATGGGACATATATAGCAATCAGCCCCAGCATTTT.